This T cell receptor beta chain was documented in a study of blood T cell repertoires in COVID-19. On the study more broadly: Spain, Italy and the United States supplied samples that represented acute and convalescent COVID-19.

Assay used: immunoSEQ multiplex PCR; TCRdb lists only in-frame clones, some missing. In the table there are approximately 390,000 clones, 88% of which are singletons. In its sample, this clone was seen a few times. The sample comprised PBMCs or T cells enriched from blood (not recorded which). The origin of this receptor is a middle-aged woman with acute COVID-19.

CDR3 region: CASSLAGISGNTIYF. The CDR3 nucleotides are TGTGCCAGCAGCTTAGCCGGGATCTCAGGAAACACCATATATTTT. The chain is built from TRBV7-2 and TRBJ1-3, with D unclear. The V and J ends lost 0 bases and 4 bases respectively, with 10 bases between them. From germline, CDR1 is SGHTA and CDR2 FQGNSA. The length of the CDR3 is 15 residues.